Below are 12 T cell receptor beta chains sequenced from a single sample in a study of T cells in Graves' hyperthyroidism and ophthalmopathy. RNA transcripts were the template for amplifying TCR beta CDR3 regions. HTBI primers were the set used in a first-round RT-PCR of the TCR CDR3. In TCRdb, the multiplex PCR reads were re-called with MiXCR into one record per CDR3 protein. The table shows 500,000 to 600,000 distinct CDR3 sequences, with 40% to 55% occurring only once. The sequencing input was peripheral blood or thyroid tissue (not recorded which). Source of these receptors: a woman aged 18-30 years with Graves' hyperthyroidism.

The rearrangement joins TRBV24-1 to TRBJ1-1; TRBD1 is a possible D gene (6 bases). Germline CDR1 reads KGHDR; CDR2 reads SFDVKD. The V end was cut by 5 bases, the J end by 12 bases, with 18 bases between. CDR3 length: 13 residues. Here the CDR3 DNA reads TGTGCCACCAGTGCCTCGGGACAACCAGCGCCTTTCTTT. Its translation: CATSASGQPAPFF.

The V call is TRBV6-6, the J call TRBJ1-3; no clear D. Germline CDR1 is MNHNY and CDR2 is SVGAGI (reference sequence). V lost 5 bases to trimming and J lost 4 bases, with 27 bases between them. CDR3 length equals 19 residues. Written as DNA, the CDR3 is TGTGCCAGCAGTGAAGCGGTCTCTATTGGACTACGAAAAGGAAACACCATATATTTT. Its protein product is CASSEAVSIGLRKGNTIYF.

This clonotype was seen ten or more times. The rearrangement links TRBV6-2 or TRBV6-3 to TRBJ2-7, with D perhaps TRBD1 (6 bases). CDR1 and CDR2 (germline): MNHEY, SVGEGT. The CDR3 length is 13 residues. Trimming left V 10 bases short and J 4 bases short, with 17 bases between. CDR3 sequence: CATLPRGGYEQYF. The CDR3 DNA reads TGTGCCACCCTGCCCAGGGGCGGATACGAGCAGTACTTC.

This clonotype was observed at least ten times. The chain couples TRBV12-3 or TRBV12-4 to TRBJ2-7; TRBD1 might be the D (7 bases). CDR3 length: 15 amino acids. The V gene lost 6 bases and the J gene lost 6 bases, with 21 bases spanning the gap. The CDR3 sequence: CASSRQGSGEAEQYF. The CDR3 nucleotides are TGTGCCAGCAGCCGACAGGGAAGTGGGGAGGCCGAGCAGTACTTC.

The chain carries TRBV7-3 and TRBJ1-6; D not resolved. CDR1 is SGHTA, CDR2 FQGTGA, per germline. V was shortened by 5 bases and J by 8 bases, with 13 bases between the two germline ends. The CDR3 covers 14 residues. The CDR3 nucleotides are TGTGCCAGCAGCCCTGACACCGGGGATTCACCCCTCCACTTT. Translating gives CASSPDTGDSPLHF. Supplemented by reference TRBV7-3 and TRBJ1-6, the full variable domain reads GAGVSQTPSNKVTEKGKYVELRCDPISGHTALYWYRQSLGQGPEFLIYFQGTGAADDSGLPNDRFFAVRPEGSVSTLKIQRTERGDSAVYLCASSPDTGDSPLHFGNGTRLTVT.

Turning to this clonotype: Germline is not matched at one junction end, which may reflect a read error. The V gene is TRBV7-8, the J gene TRBJ2-5, with 10 bases matching TRBD2. This CDR3 is built from 15 residues. CDR1 and CDR2 (germline): SGHVS, FQNEAQ. The CDR3, as DNA: TGTGCCAGCAGGGCGAGCGGGAGGGTTGGCAATGAGCAGCTCTTC. Residues: CASRASGRVGNEQLF.

This chain links TRBV29-1 with TRBJ2-5; 10 bases are shared with TRBD2. CDR3 length equals 14 residues. J gave up 5 bases and V 3 bases, and 6 bases lay outside the gene matches. Looked up from germline, CDR1 is SQVTM and CDR2 is ANQGSEA. The CDR3 sequence is CSVESSGSLETQYF. Here the CDR3 DNA reads TGCAGCGTTGAGTCTAGCGGGAGTTTGGAGACCCAGTACTTC.

This clonotype was detected ten times or more. V usage is TRBV24-1 and J usage is TRBJ2-3, with D perhaps matching TRBD1 (6 bases). The germline gives CDR1 KGHDR, CDR2 SFDVKD. The V end lost 3 bases, the J end lost 9 bases, and 12 bases lay between the germline ends. The CDR3 is made up of 13 amino acids. CDR3 region: CATSDPRGDTQYF. The CDR3 DNA sequence: TGTGCCACCAGTGATCCCAGGGGTGACACGCAGTATTTT.

This clonotype was recorded at least ten times. The genes are TRBV9 and TRBJ2-7, with TRBD2 identical over 12 bases. V was clipped by 3 bases and J by 1 base; unmatched bases: 2. In germline, CDR1 is SGDLS, CDR2 YYNGEE. The CDR3 is 15 amino acids. The CDR3 reads CASSGTSGVSYEQYF. CDR3 sequence (DNA): TGTGCCAGCAGCGGGACTAGCGGGGTGTCCTACGAGCAGTACTTC.

The V and J genes are TRBV27 and TRBJ1-5; D unclear. Trimming pared 3 bases from V and 4 bases from J, leaving 10 bases between. CDR3 length: 14 amino acids. CDR1 is MNHEY, CDR2 SMNVEV, per germline (reference sequence). The CDR3 spells CASSLEAANQPQHF. CDR3 coding DNA: TGTGCCAGCAGTTTGGAGGCTGCAAATCAGCCCCAGCATTTT.

This chain connects TRBV7-9 to TRBJ1-1; 7 bases match TRBD1. The CDR3 consists of 21 residues. V was pared by 5 bases and J by 1 base, with 25 bases of the junction left unmatched. Germline loops: CDR1 SEHNR, CDR2 FQNEAQ (reference sequence). CDR3 in DNA: TGTGCCAGCAGCCCCCGGAGGGAGAACACCGGGACAGCGTTTGGGAACACTGAAGCTTTCTTT. Translating gives CASSPRRENTGTAFGNTEAFF.

The gene calls are TRBV5-1 and TRBJ2-7; TRBD1 is a possible D gene (6 bases). V lost 4 bases to trimming and J lost 3 bases, with 14 bases between them. The CDR3 is 14 residues long. The germline gives CDR1 SGHRS, CDR2 YFSETQ. CDR3 residues: CASSPYSRGYEQYF. The CDR3 DNA reads TGCGCCAGCAGCCCATATTCCAGGGGCTACGAGCAGTACTTC.